This TCR beta chain came from a study of response to subunit inactivated influenza vaccine. TCRdb processed the RT-PCR reads anew with MiXCR; each CDR3 protein has one entry. This sample carries approximately 700,000 distinct CDR3 sequences, approximately 15% of them seen once, and the ten largest clones take 5.5% to 7%. V lost 3 bases, J lost 0 bases, and 20 bases lay in between. This CDR3 contains 18 residues. CDR1 and CDR2 from the germline V gene are SNHLY and FYNNEI. Regarding the study as a whole: The authors suggested that few new T cells are recruited per seasonal influenza vaccination.

On this clonotype itself: Its antigen is undetermined.

This material consisted of PBMCs from blood, taken around 14 days before vaccination. This clonotype was obtained from a man between 45 and 60 years old who received an inactivated influenza vaccine. The rearrangement joins TRBV2 to TRBJ1-2; D remains unclear. In DNA form, the CDR3 reads TGTGCCAGCAGTGACCTCGTTGAGGAGAAAATAGCTAACTATGGCTACACCTTC. It translates to CASSDLVEEKIANYGYTF.